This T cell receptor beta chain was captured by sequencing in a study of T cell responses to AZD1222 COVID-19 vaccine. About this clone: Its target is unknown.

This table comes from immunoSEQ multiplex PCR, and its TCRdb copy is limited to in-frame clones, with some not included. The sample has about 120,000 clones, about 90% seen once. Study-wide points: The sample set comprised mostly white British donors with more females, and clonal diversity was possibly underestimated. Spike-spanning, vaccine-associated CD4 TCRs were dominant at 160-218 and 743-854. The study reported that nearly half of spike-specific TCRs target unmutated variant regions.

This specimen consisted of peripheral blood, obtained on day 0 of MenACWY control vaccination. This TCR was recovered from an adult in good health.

The CDR3 sequence: CASRPLGGQPQHF. The CDR3 DNA follows: TGTGCCAGCAGGCCCTTGGGGGGTCAGCCCCAGCATTTT. The chain uses TRBV6-5 and TRBJ1-5; weak D call: TRBD1 (5 bases). V lost 6 bases, J lost 6 bases, and 12 bases lay in between. This CDR3 contains 13 residues. Per germline, CDR1 MNHEY and CDR2 SVGAGI.